This entry features one T cell receptor beta chain sequence. What it recognizes is unknown. Terminally differentiated effector memory CD45RA+ cells were excluded from the naive CD8 cells, which were CD45RO-negative and positively selected for CCR7. The data belong to a study of shared clonotypes between healthy human individuals. Data came from immunoSEQ multiplex PCR; TCRdb stores just in-frame clones and leaves some out. The sample holds more than 2 million clones, roughly 93% seen once. General observations from the study: Few donors limited the genetic and exposure-history diversity represented. The generation probabilities recorded for non-shared clonotypes fell below those of clonotypes shared by all four donors.

The clonotype comes from a man younger than 30 in good health. Some clones in this sample may be carry-over from other donors' samples. Sequencing was done on a sample of naive CD8+ T cells from PBMCs.

DNA of the CDR3: TGTGCCAGCAGCTTATTCACCCGGGACAAGGGACAAGAGACCCAGTACTTC. Protein product: CASSLFTRDKGQETQYF. The V gene is TRBV11-2, the J gene TRBJ2-5; TRBD1 might be the D (6 bases). The CDR3 sequence is 17 residues long. The V end lost 2 bases, the J end lost 2 bases, and 18 bases lay between the germline ends. CDR1 and CDR2 (germline): SGHAT, FQNNGV. The variable domain in full, with the rest retrieved from reference TRBV11-2 and TRBJ2-5, is EAGVAQSPRYKIIEKRQSVAFWCNPISGHATLYWYQQILGQGPKLLIQFQNNGVVDDSQLPKDRFSAERLKGVDSTLKIQPAKLEDSAVYLCASSLFTRDKGQETQYFGPGTRLLVL.